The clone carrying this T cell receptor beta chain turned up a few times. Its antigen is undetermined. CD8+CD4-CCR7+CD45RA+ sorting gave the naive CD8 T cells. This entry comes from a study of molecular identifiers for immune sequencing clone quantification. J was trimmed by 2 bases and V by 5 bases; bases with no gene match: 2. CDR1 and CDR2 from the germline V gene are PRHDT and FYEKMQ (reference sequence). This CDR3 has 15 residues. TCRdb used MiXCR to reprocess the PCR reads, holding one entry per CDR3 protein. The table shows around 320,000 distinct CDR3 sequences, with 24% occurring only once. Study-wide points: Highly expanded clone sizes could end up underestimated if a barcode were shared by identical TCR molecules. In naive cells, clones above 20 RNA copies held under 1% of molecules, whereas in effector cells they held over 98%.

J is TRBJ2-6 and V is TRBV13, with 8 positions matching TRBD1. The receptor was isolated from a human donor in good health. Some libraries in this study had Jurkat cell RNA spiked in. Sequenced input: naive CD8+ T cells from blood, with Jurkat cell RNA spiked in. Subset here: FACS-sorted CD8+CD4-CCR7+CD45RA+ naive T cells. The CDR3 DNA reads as TGTGCCAGCAGCGCGACAGGGGCTGGGGCCAACGTCCTGACTTTC. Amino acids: CASSATGAGANVLTF.